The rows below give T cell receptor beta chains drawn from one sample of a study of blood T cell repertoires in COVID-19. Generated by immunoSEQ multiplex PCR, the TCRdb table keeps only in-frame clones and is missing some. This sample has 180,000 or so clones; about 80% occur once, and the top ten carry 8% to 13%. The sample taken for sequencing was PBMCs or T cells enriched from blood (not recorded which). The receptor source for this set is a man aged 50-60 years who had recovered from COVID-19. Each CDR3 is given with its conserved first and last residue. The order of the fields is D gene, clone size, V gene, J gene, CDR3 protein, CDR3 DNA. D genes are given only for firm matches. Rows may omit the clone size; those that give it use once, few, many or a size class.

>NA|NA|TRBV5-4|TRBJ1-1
CASSEALNTEAFF
TGTGCCAGCAGCGAGGCTTTGAACACTGAAGCTTTCTTT
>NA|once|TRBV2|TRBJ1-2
CASSYSTGDGYTF
TGTGCCAGCAGTTACTCGACAGGAGATGGCTACACCTTC
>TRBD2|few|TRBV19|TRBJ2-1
CASSTPRGSGGAVNEQFF
TGTGCCAGTAGTACCCCCCGGGGTAGCGGGGGGGCCGTCAATGAGCAGTTCTTC
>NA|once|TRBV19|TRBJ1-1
CASTEEALGVNTEAFF
TGTGCCAGCACGGAAGAGGCCCTCGGGGTTAACACTGAAGCTTTCTTT
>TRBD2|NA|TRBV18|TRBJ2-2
CASSGGDANTGELFF
TGTGCCAGCTCGGGAGGGGACGCGAACACCGGGGAGCTGTTTTTT
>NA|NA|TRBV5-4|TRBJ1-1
CATVKQADTEAFF
TGTGCCACGGTAAAACAGGCGGACACTGAAGCTTTCTTT
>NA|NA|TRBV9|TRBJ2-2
CASSKHANTGELFF
TGTGCCAGCAGCAAACATGCGAACACCGGGGAGCTGTTTTTT
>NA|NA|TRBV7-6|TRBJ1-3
CASSLGGTGNTIYF
TGTGCCAGCAGCTTAGGGGGCACTGGAAACACCATATATTTT
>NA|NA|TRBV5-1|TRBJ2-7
CASRLQDSYEQYF
TGCGCCAGCAGACTTCAGGACTCCTACGAGCAGTACTTC
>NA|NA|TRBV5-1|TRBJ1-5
CASIDWGYSNQPQHF
TGCGCCAGCATCGACTGGGGCTATAGCAATCAGCCCCAGCATTTT
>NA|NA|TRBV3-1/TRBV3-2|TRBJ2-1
CASSLQLAVYNEQFF
TGTGCCAGCAGCCTCCAATTAGCTGTGTACAATGAGCAGTTCTTC